This T cell receptor beta chain was obtained from a study of blood T cells in healthy people across ages. Regarding this clonotype: Its antigen is not known.

Every sample gave at least 5 micrograms of total RNA when it was extracted. General study results and limits: A greater number of naive CD4+ cells and higher diversity distinguished long-lived donors from aged donors.

Primers used in a second PCR of roughly 6 to 12 cycles were a sample-barcoded 5' primer and a J-beta primer mix. TCRdb fed the 5' RACE reads into MiXCR, producing one record per CDR3 protein. This sample carries about 1.7 million distinct CDR3 sequences, about 28% of them seen once, and the ten largest clones take over 7%. V was shortened by 4 bases and J by 7 bases, with 13 bases between the two germline ends. Germline V gives CDR1 SQVTM, CDR2 ANQGSEA. CDR3 length: 12 amino acids. V gene TRBV29-1 combines with J gene TRBJ1-1; D gene uncertain. This clonotype was obtained from a woman between 25 and 40 years old in good health. The specimen was blood. The DNA of the CDR3 is TGCAGCGTTGGATCGTTCGAGCTTGAAGCTTTCTTT. Translation gives CSVGSFELEAFF.